This is a list of T cell receptor beta chains from one sample in a study of T cells in localized non-small cell lung cancer. Generated by immunoSEQ multiplex PCR, the TCRdb table keeps only in-frame clones and is missing some. The sample shows fewer than 90,000 clones, just under 85% of them seen only once. Sequencing was performed on peripheral blood, taken before any cancer treatment. These receptor sequences come from a man aged 40-75 years with stage I lung adenocarcinoma. Each CDR3 is given with its conserved first and last residue. Fields, in order: D gene, clone size, J gene, V gene, CDR3 protein. D genes are given only for firm matches. Part of the rows lack a size; the others show once, few, many or a class for expanded clones.

>NA|medium-sized|TRBJ2-1|TRBV28
CASSLRADYNEQFF
>NA|NA|TRBJ2-2|TRBV2
CASSEWGGTNTGELFF
>TRBD2|NA|TRBJ2-1|TRBV5-4
CASSFQAGEKVGEQFF
>TRBD2|NA|TRBJ2-7|TRBV6-6
CANGTSCYEQYF
>TRBD2|NA|TRBJ2-3|TRBV6-1
CASSEALRASGSVDTQYF
>NA|once|TRBJ2-1|TRBV5-4
CASSWGRVPYNEQFF
>TRBD1|once|TRBJ1-5|TRBV7-9
CASSQGGNRQPQHF
>TRBD2|once|TRBJ2-3|TRBV7-2
CASSPGTSGTAYF
>TRBD2|NA|TRBJ2-7|TRBV27
CASSSGLAYEQYF
>NA|NA|TRBJ2-6|TRBV27
CASSLLGVSGANVLTF
>TRBD2|NA|TRBJ2-1|TRBV9
CASSRRGTSGSSYNEQFF
>TRBD2|NA|TRBJ2-2|TRBV11-2
CASSGLAGGLWARELFF
>TRBD2|NA|TRBJ2-6|TRBV9
CASSVGEGGANVLTF
>NA|NA|TRBJ1-4|TRBV30
CAWSGGLAYRVGKLFF
>NA|NA|TRBJ2-2|TRBV27
CASSLRFGGSGTGELFF
>TRBD1|NA|TRBJ1-5|TRBV11-2
CASSLGQGGGQPQHF
>NA|NA|TRBJ2-1|TRBV7-3
CASSQSGEGNEQFF
>NA|NA|TRBJ2-1|TRBV9
CASSSSGSYNEQFF